These 18 T cell receptor beta chains share one sample of origin, sequenced in a study of naive and memory T cell subsets. As to treatment: skin biopsy from PPD injection site in Mantoux-positive individual. Unsorted total RNA, about 1 to 1000 ng, was DNase treated before reverse transcription. Blood and skin TCR RNA was reverse transcribed with alpha and beta constant primers. MiXCR was run by TCRdb on the UMI-ligation and nested PCR reads, yielding one entry per CDR3 protein. In the table there are 15,000 to 20,000 distinct CDR3 sequences, roughly 9% of which are singletons. The material was skin, obtained from a tuberculin skin test site. All receptors derive from an adult in good health.

In its sample, this clonotype was seen a few times. The chain uses TRBV7-2 and TRBJ2-2, with a possible D match to TRBD2 (6 bases). Germline V CDR1 and CDR2: SGHTA, FQGNSA. The CDR3 has 14 residues. V lost 5 bases, J lost 5 bases, and 12 bases lay in between. For the CDR3, the DNA is TGTGCCAGCAGCCGGGATGCGGGAACCGGGGAGCTGTTTTTT. Encoded protein: CASSRDAGTGELFF.

This clonotype has ten or more counts. The chain links TRBV20-1 to TRBJ2-4, with D possibly matching TRBD1 (5 bases). CDR3 length: 15 amino acids. Trimming removed 0 bases at V and 0 bases at J, with 9 bases between. Germline CDR1 reads DFQATT; CDR2 reads SNEGSKA (reference sequence). The CDR3 bases are TGCAGTGCTAGAGATACAGGATTAGCCAAAAACATTCAGTACTTC. Encoded protein: CSARDTGLAKNIQYF.

This clonotype was found many times. The chain carries TRBV19 and TRBJ2-1, with 7 bases identical to TRBD2. Looked up from germline, CDR1 is LNHDA and CDR2 is SQIVND (reference sequence). The CDR3 runs to 14 residues. Trimming removed 4 bases from V and 3 bases from J; junction bases left unmatched: 3. The CDR3 is CASSRRDYYNEQFF. In DNA, the CDR3 is TGTGCCAGTAGTAGACGGGACTACTACAATGAGCAGTTCTTC.

The V and J genes are TRBV2 and TRBJ1-6; a possible D gene is TRBD1 (6 bases). Germline loops: CDR1 SNHLY, CDR2 FYNNEI. This CDR3 has 16 amino acids. The V end was cut by 6 bases, the J end by 0 bases, with 12 bases between. The CDR3 protein is CASRGGRGSYNSPLHF. CDR3 in DNA: TGTGCCAGCAGGGGGGGCAGGGGCTCCTATAATTCACCCCTCCACTTT.

This clonotype was seen at least ten times. The chain employs TRBV7-9 and TRBJ2-2, with D possibly TRBD1 on 5 matching bases. The CDR3 extends over 14 amino acids. Germline V gives CDR1 SEHNR, CDR2 FQNEAQ (reference sequence). V dropped 6 bases and J dropped 5 bases, with 13 bases sitting between them. The CDR3 region is CASRSDRRTGELFF. In nucleotides, the CDR3 is TGTGCCAGCAGATCTGACAGAAGGACCGGGGAGCTGTTTTTT. Supplemented by reference TRBV7-9 and TRBJ2-2, the full variable domain reads DTGVSQNPRHKITKRGQNVTFRCDPISEHNRLYWYRQTLGQGPEFLTYFQNEAQLEKSRLLSDRFSAERPKGSFSTLEIQRTEQGDSAMYLCASRSDRRTGELFFGEGSRLTVL.

This clonotype was picked up many times. This chain joins TRBV7-2 and TRBJ2-3; TRBD2 agrees at 9 bases. This CDR3 comprises 17 residues. V was clipped by 5 bases and J by 2 bases; unmatched bases: 11. The germline gives CDR1 SGHTA, CDR2 FQGNSA. CDR3 region: CASSPILAGGFTDTQYF. The CDR3 bases are TGTGCCAGCAGCCCCATCTTGGCGGGAGGGTTCACAGATACGCAGTATTTT.

This clonotype came up many times. V is TRBV6-5 and J is TRBJ1-5; D remains unclear. CDR1 and CDR2 (germline): MNHEY, SVGAGI. Trimming left V 6 bases short and J 6 bases short, with 36 bases between. This CDR3 is 21 amino acids long. DNA for the CDR3: TGTGCCAGCAGATCCCCTCCCCTCGTTGGTGGTTTTAGTGTGGTATTTCAGCCCCAGCATTTT. Its protein is CASRSPPLVGGFSVVFQPQHF.

This clonotype was detected many times. This rearrangement joins TRBV7-2 to TRBJ2-3; weak D call: TRBD2 (6 bases). Trimming left V 5 bases short and J 4 bases short, with 19 bases between. Germline-derived CDR1 and CDR2 are SGHTA and FQGNSA. The CDR3 has 16 amino acids. As DNA, the CDR3 is TGTGCCAGCAGCCTGTTTGCGGGGAGTGAGGCAGATACGCAGTATTTT. This sequence encodes CASSLFAGSEADTQYF. Complete variable domain (other parts from reference TRBV7-2 and TRBJ2-3): GAGVSQSPSNKVTEKGKDVELRCDPISGHTALYWYRQSLGQGLEFLIYFQGNSAPDKSGLPSDRFSAERTGGSVSTLTIQRTQQEDSAVYLCASSLFAGSEADTQYFGPGTRLTVL.

This clonotype was picked up many times. As DNA, the CDR3 is TGTGCCAGCAGCTTATTCGTCGCAGGGACCCTAACCGCGTACAATGAGCAGTTCTTC. This codes for CASSLFVAGTLTAYNEQFF. The rearrangement uses TRBV7-6 and TRBJ2-1; tentatively, D is TRBD1 or TRBD2 (5 bases each). This CDR3 is built from 19 residues. V shed 2 bases and J shed 4 bases, with 24 bases lying between them. Germline-derived CDR1 and CDR2 are SGHVS and FNYEAQ.

This clonotype was counted at least ten times. This chain connects TRBV5-1 to TRBJ2-3; no firm D call. V gave up 0 bases and J gave up 2 bases, with 13 bases separating them. This CDR3 spans 16 amino acids. Germline V gene data show CDR1 as SGHRS and CDR2 as YFSETQ. The CDR3 loop reads CASSLDYWVLTDTQYF. Written as DNA, the CDR3 is TGCGCCAGCAGCTTGGACTACTGGGTCCTCACAGATACGCAGTATTTT.

This clonotype was seen a few times. The chain joins TRBV25-1 to TRBJ1-1, with a tentative D call TRBD1 (5 bases). Looked up from germline, CDR1 is MGHDK and CDR2 is SYGVNS. This CDR3 is built from 15 residues. Trimming took 1 base from V and 0 from J, leaving 9 bases between them. In nucleotides, the CDR3 is TGTGCCAGCAGTGAATCGACGGGGGTGAACACTGAAGCTTTCTTT. It yields the protein CASSESTGVNTEAFF. Based on the CDR3 plus reference TRBV25-1 and TRBJ1-1, the full variable domain is EADIYQTPRYLVIGTGKKITLECSQTMGHDKMYWYQQDPGMELHLIHYSYGVNSTEKGDLSSESTVSRIRTEHFPLTLESARPSHTSQYLCASSESTGVNTEAFFGQGTRLTVV.

In this sample, this clonotype turned up many times. The V gene is TRBV18, the J gene TRBJ2-5; possible D gene TRBD2, 6 bases. With 1 base removed from V and 3 bases from J, the gap between germline ends came to 15 bases. The CDR3 has 16 amino acids. Germline CDR1 and CDR2: KGHSH and LQKENI. CDR3 coding DNA: TGTGCCAGCTCACCACTTTCGCGGGATCGTGAAGAGACCCAGTACTTC. This encodes CASSPLSRDREETQYF.

In the case of this clonotype: A single base separates this from a much larger clone, so it may be a read error. The chain employs TRBV5-4 and TRBJ2-7, with TRBD2 matching over 7 bases. The CDR3 consists of 15 residues. Germline loops: CDR1 SGHNT, CDR2 YYREEE (reference sequence). Trimming removed 1 base from V and 2 bases from J; junction bases left unmatched: 6. CDR3 amino acids: CASSLYSGEAYEQYF. The CDR3, as DNA: TGTGCCAGCAGCTTGTACAGCGGGGAAGCCTACGAGCAGTACTTC.

The DNA for the CDR3 is TGTGCCATCGGGGGGGGCCGAAACTATGGCTACACCTTC. Protein: CAIGGGRNYGYTF. The chain employs TRBV10-3 and TRBJ1-2, with a tentative D call TRBD1 (6 bases). Germline-derived CDR1 and CDR2 are ENHRY and SYGVKD. V shed 8 bases and J shed 2 bases, with 12 bases lying between them. CDR3 length: 13 residues.

The sample holds many counts of this clonotype. The chain employs TRBV11-2 and TRBJ2-3; no clear D gene. From germline, CDR1 is SGHAT and CDR2 FQNNGV. This CDR3 region has 17 residues. The ends were cut back, 0 bases at V and 3 bases at J, with 16 bases in the middle. The CDR3 region has the DNA TGTGCCAGCAGCTTAGATCTGTACGCGCTGAGGACAGATACGCAGTATTTT. Translated: CASSLDLYALRTDTQYF.

This clonotype was detected a few times. The chain is built from TRBV5-1 and TRBJ2-4, with 10 bases lining up with TRBD1. J gave up 6 bases and V 0 bases, and 3 bases lay outside the gene matches. In germline, CDR1 is SGHRS, CDR2 YFSETQ. This CDR3 is built from 15 residues. Written as DNA, the CDR3 is TGCGCCAGCAGCTTGGTCGGACAGGGGGGAAACATTCAGTACTTC. Translated: CASSLVGQGGNIQYF. The whole variable domain, filled in from reference TRBV5-1 and TRBJ2-4, reads KAGVTQTPRYLIKTRGQQVTLSCSPISGHRSVSWYQQTPGQGLQFLFEYFSETQRNKGNFPGRFSGRQFSNSRSEMNVSTLELGDSALYLCASSLVGQGGNIQYFGAGTRLSVL.

In the case of this clonotype: This may stem from a read error, because a much larger clone lies one nucleotide away. This chain links TRBV20-1 with TRBJ2-1; no clear D gene. The CDR3 spans 8 residues. Germline loops: CDR1 DFQATT, CDR2 SNEGSKA (reference sequence). CDR3 sequence: CSVAEQIF. In DNA, the CDR3 is TGCAGTGTCGCTGAGCAGATCTTC.

This clonotype has a count of ten or more. The chain couples TRBV24-1 to TRBJ2-3, with TRBD1 matching over 8 bases. The CDR3 runs to 15 residues. CDR1 and CDR2 from the germline V gene are KGHDR and SFDVKD. V dropped 6 bases and J dropped 3; count of bases not matched to a gene: 7. CDR3 DNA: TGTGCCACCAGTATGACAGGGGAAGTAACAGATACGCAGTATTTT. This encodes CATSMTGEVTDTQYF.